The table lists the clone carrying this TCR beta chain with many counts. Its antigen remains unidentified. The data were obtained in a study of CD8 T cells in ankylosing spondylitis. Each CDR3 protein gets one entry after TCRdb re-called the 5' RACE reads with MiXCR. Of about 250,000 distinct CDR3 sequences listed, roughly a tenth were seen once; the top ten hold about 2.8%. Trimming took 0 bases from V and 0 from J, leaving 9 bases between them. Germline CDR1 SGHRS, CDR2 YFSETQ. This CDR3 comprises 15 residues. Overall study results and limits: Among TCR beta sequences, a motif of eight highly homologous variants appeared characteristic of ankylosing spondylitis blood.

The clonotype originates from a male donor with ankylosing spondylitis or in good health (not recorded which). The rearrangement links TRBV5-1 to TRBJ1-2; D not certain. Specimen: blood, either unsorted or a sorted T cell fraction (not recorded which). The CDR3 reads CASSLEAGTNYGYTF. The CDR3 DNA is TGCGCCAGCAGCTTGGAGGCCGGGACTAACTATGGCTACACCTTC.